The subject of this entry is one T cell receptor (beta chain). Its antigen specificity is not known. One base away there is no much larger clone; base qualities are not given. CDR1 DFQATT and CDR2 SNEGSKA are derived from the germline V gene (reference sequence). At the junction V is shortened by 2 bases and J by 0 bases, with 13 bases in between. The CDR3, cysteine through phenylalanine, is 15 amino acids long. CDR3 DNA only is kept here, 45 bases in frame from base 1. Libraries were made using RT-PCR. TCRdb names Illumina HiSeq 2500 as the instrument used. TCRdb trimmed public reads at Q25 via fastp, called clones via MiXCR and kept in-frame beta chains. Each entry merges the rows of one CDR3 protein and shows their most common DNA and genes. Within this sample are 500,000 to 550,000 distinct CDR3 sequences, with around a quarter of them counted one time only. Of the sample, 2.5% to 3.5% is held by the ten largest clones.

These data belong to a study of response to subunit inactivated influenza vaccine (dated by TCRdb to 2016 to 2019). Background on the whole study: The study used deep quantitative T cell receptor repertoire profiling to track responses to a trivalent subunit inactivated influenza vaccine. Results and caveats for the whole study, not just this receptor: According to the authors, only a limited number of new T cells may be recruited by each seasonal influenza vaccination.

The data also belong to a second study, concerning T cells expressing NK-cell markers. The second study, in turn, reports: The TCR beta cDNA libraries were made using 5'RACE template switching, a step that added both a universal primer site and unique molecular identifiers. In sorted CD3+CD56+NKG2C+, CD3+CD56+NKG2C- and CD3+CD56-NKG2C+ T-cell subsets from eight donors, TCR beta-chain repertoires were profiled. Among the eight sequenced donors, only one was HCMV-seronegative, while the other seven were HCMV-seropositive. To restrict sorting to alphabetaTCR-expressing T cells, an anti-gammadeltaTCR antibody was added in several experiments. For 6 or 7 donors, the dominant CD3+CD56+NKG2C+ clonotypes were among the top 10 CD8+ clonotypes and accounted for roughly 1.0-7.5% of CD8+ T cells. Those dominant clonotypes were again the most abundant among CD3+CD56-NKG2C+ cells in several donors, at about 25-65%. It remained unclear whether the expanded NKG2C-expressing T cell clones were specific for HCMV antigens. The eight sequenced donors were randomly selected healthy volunteers, three men and five women. HCMV-specific IgG was detected in serum with a commercial ELISA kit to determine HCMV serostatus. Ficoll density gradient centrifugation was used to isolate peripheral blood mononuclear cells from blood. CD4+ and CD8+ T cells were isolated from PBMC by magnetic immunoseparation with Miltenyi isolation kits. Priming for cDNA synthesis came from the TCR beta constant segment, and two successive PCR amplification steps followed. The libraries were sequenced on Illumina HiSeq 2000/2500, MiSeq or NextSeq, producing 2 x 150 bp reads. MIGEC handled demultiplexing of the reads and grouping by UMI, while MiTCR was used to assemble and quantify clonotypes. To remove erroneous sequences, TCR cDNA sequences were retained only when supported by two or more reads. Downstream repertoire analysis used the tcR package, and clonotypes were matched across fractions by CDR3 nucleotide sequence plus V segment. Antigen specificity was annotated against VDJdb with VDJmatch, allowing one amino acid substitution in CDR3.

The sequence derives from a man aged 45-65 years who received an inactivated influenza vaccine. Donor details come from another sample of the same person, matched by shared clones. This chain is built from TRBV20-1 and TRBJ1-2; D gene: possibly TRBD1, on 5 matching bases. The starting material was CD4+ T cells sorted from PBMCs, obtained 12 days after vaccination. The DNA reads as follows: TGCAGTGCTAGAATACGGACAACCTCTAACTATGGCTACACCTTC. Its protein is CSARIRTTSNYGYTF.